Each of the 15 T cell receptor beta chains below was sequenced from the same sample in a study of T cells in Graves' hyperthyroidism and ophthalmopathy. The source material, RNA transcripts, was used to amplify TCR beta CDR3 regions. The HTBI primer set was used in a first-round RT-PCR of the TCR CDR3. TCRdb re-called the multiplex PCR reads through MiXCR, storing one row per CDR3 protein. The table lists just under 750,000 distinct CDR3 sequences, under 45% of them singletons. Sequencing was performed on blood. The receptors originated from a woman aged 40 to 50 with Graves' hyperthyroidism.

This clonotype was seen only a few times. The chain combines TRBV5-1 with TRBJ2-7; D perhaps matches TRBD1 (6 bases). The CDR3 runs 14 residues. Trimming shortened V by 4 bases and J by 5 bases, and 16 bases separated the two germline ends. Germline V gene data show CDR1 as SGHRS and CDR2 as YFSETQ. CDR3 residues: CASSQTGTGDEQYF. CDR3 DNA: TGCGCCAGCAGCCAGACAGGAACAGGAGACGAGCAGTACTTC.

This clonotype appeared a few times. The chain couples TRBV20-1 to TRBJ2-7; D perhaps matches TRBD1 (5 bases). Trimming cost V 0 bases and J 1 base, with 13 bases left between them. The germline CDR1 and CDR2 sequences are DFQATT and SNEGSKA (reference sequence). CDR3 length: 15 amino acids. The CDR3 DNA sequence: TGCAGTGCTAGAGATCCGGAAAGGGGTTCCTACGAGCAGTACTTC. Translated: CSARDPERGSYEQYF.

This clonotype was counted many times. V usage is TRBV12-3 or TRBV12-4 and J usage is TRBJ1-2; tentatively, D is TRBD1 (5 bases). Trimming took off 5 bases at V and 5 bases at J, with 15 bases between the two ends. The CDR3 contains 14 residues. The CDR3 region has the DNA TGTGCCAGCAGTCCCCTCTCTAGACAGTATGGCTACACCTTC. It translates to CASSPLSRQYGYTF.

The rearrangement links TRBV29-1 to TRBJ1-5; D unresolved. CDR3 length: 13 amino acids. The V gene lost 3 bases and the J gene lost 7 bases, with 13 bases spanning the gap. Germline-derived CDR1 and CDR2 are SQVTM and ANQGSEA. The CDR3 spells CSVDDGVLQPQHF. DNA for the CDR3: TGCAGCGTTGACGACGGGGTGCTGCAGCCCCAGCATTTT.

The V call is TRBV12-3 or TRBV12-4, the J call TRBJ2-7; D is uncertain. CDR3 length equals 11 residues. V dropped 8 bases and J dropped 2 bases, with 7 bases sitting between them. The CDR3, as DNA: TGTGCCAGCCTTACGGCCTACGAGCAGTACTTC. This gives the protein CASLTAYEQYF.

The chain links TRBV28 to TRBJ2-5, with D possibly being TRBD2 (5 bases). The CDR3 contains 12 residues. Trimming cost V 11 bases and J 4 bases, with 14 bases left between them. The V gene's germline CDR1 is MDHEN and CDR2 SYDVKM. The CDR3 DNA follows: TGTGCCCTGTCAGGAGGCGGAGAGACCCAGTACTTC. It yields the protein CALSGGGETQYF.

This clonotype was seen a few times. The J gene is TRBJ1-2, the V gene TRBV19; 8 positions match TRBD1. Trimming took 3 bases from V and 5 from J; bases not matched to a gene: 8. Germline V gives CDR1 LNHDA, CDR2 SQIVND (reference sequence). The CDR3 contains 15 residues. The CDR3 is CASSMEQGVWYGYTF. The CDR3 region has the DNA TGTGCCAGTAGTATGGAACAGGGGGTTTGGTATGGCTACACCTTC.

V is TRBV2 and J is TRBJ2-3; D could derive from TRBD1 or TRBD2 (6 bases each). The CDR3 totals 15 residues. V lost 3 bases and J lost 2, with 12 bases in between. Germline lookup yields CDR1 SNHLY and CDR2 FYNNEI. In DNA, the CDR3 is TGTGCCAGCAGTGATCACGGGGGCCCCACAGATACGCAGTATTTT. Translated, it gives CASSDHGGPTDTQYF.

The chain is built from TRBV7-2 and TRBJ2-2, with no clear D. V was shortened by 6 bases and J by 9 bases, with 11 bases between the two germline ends. The germline V gene has CDR1 SGHTA and CDR2 FQGNSA. The CDR3 is made up of 12 amino acids. The CDR3 DNA follows: TGTGCCAGCAGTTTTATTTCCCGGGAGCTGTTTTTT. Its protein product is CASSFISRELFF.

In its sample, this clonotype was seen once. This may stem from a read error, because a much larger clone lies one nucleotide away. The chain has TRBV7-9 and TRBJ1-4, with a weak D call TRBD1 (5 bases). Trimming pared 10 bases from V and 8 bases from J, leaving 17 bases between. This CDR3 comprises 13 residues. Germline lookup yields CDR1 SEHNR and CDR2 FQNEAQ (reference sequence). CDR3 bases: TGTGCCACCCAGGAGCAGGGAGGCGAAAAACTGTTTTTT. This gives the protein CATQEQGGEKLFF.

The rearrangement joins TRBV25-1 to TRBJ1-2; tentatively, D is TRBD1 (6 bases). Germline V gives CDR1 MGHDK, CDR2 SYGVNS. The CDR3 has 16 amino acids. V was trimmed by 4 bases and J by 8 bases, leaving 23 bases between them. The CDR3 here is CASSARGGQGTAGYTF. The CDR3 DNA reads as TGTGCCAGCAGTGCTAGAGGGGGGCAGGGGACGGCGGGCTACACCTTC.

This clonotype has ten or more counts. This rearrangement joins TRBV12-3 or TRBV12-4 to TRBJ1-5; TRBD1 might be the D (6 bases). V lost 5 bases and J 6 bases, leaving 14 bases between the germline ends. CDR3 length equals 14 residues. The CDR3 DNA reads TGTGCCAGCAGTCCCACAGGGTTAGGTCAGCCCCAGCATTTT. It codes for CASSPTGLGQPQHF.

This clonotype was counted only a few times. The chain couples TRBV6-2 or TRBV6-3 to TRBJ1-4, with D unresolved. Germline V gene data show CDR1 as MNHEY and CDR2 as SVGEGT. V lost 5 bases and J 2 bases, leaving 9 bases between the germline ends. The CDR3 is made up of 14 amino acids. The CDR3 is CASSQLGTNEKLFF. The CDR3 DNA reads as TGTGCCAGCAGTCAACTCGGGACTAATGAAAAACTGTTTTTT.

This rearrangement joins TRBV7-2 to TRBJ2-5, with a tentative D call TRBD1 (6 bases). V was trimmed by 4 bases and J by 3 bases, leaving 12 bases between them. The CDR3 is 14 amino acids. Germline CDR1 is SGHTA and CDR2 is FQGNSA. Here the CDR3 reads CASSSRTEKETQYF. The CDR3 DNA reads TGTGCCAGCAGCTCGCGGACAGAAAAAGAGACCCAGTACTTC. The full variable domain, rest sourced from reference TRBV7-2 and TRBJ2-5, is GAGVSQSPSNKVTEKGKDVELRCDPISGHTALYWYRQSLGQGLEFLIYFQGNSAPDKSGLPSDRFSAERTGGSVSTLTIQRTQQEDSAVYLCASSSRTEKETQYFGPGTRLLVL.

V is TRBV2 and J is TRBJ1-5, with D uncertain. The CDR3 totals 14 residues. CDR1 and CDR2 (germline): SNHLY, FYNNEI. V lost 6 bases and J 5 bases, leaving 14 bases between the germline ends. The CDR3 nucleotides read TGTGCCAGCAGCCCCCGATCGGGCTATCAGCCCCAGCATTTT. It codes for CASSPRSGYQPQHF.